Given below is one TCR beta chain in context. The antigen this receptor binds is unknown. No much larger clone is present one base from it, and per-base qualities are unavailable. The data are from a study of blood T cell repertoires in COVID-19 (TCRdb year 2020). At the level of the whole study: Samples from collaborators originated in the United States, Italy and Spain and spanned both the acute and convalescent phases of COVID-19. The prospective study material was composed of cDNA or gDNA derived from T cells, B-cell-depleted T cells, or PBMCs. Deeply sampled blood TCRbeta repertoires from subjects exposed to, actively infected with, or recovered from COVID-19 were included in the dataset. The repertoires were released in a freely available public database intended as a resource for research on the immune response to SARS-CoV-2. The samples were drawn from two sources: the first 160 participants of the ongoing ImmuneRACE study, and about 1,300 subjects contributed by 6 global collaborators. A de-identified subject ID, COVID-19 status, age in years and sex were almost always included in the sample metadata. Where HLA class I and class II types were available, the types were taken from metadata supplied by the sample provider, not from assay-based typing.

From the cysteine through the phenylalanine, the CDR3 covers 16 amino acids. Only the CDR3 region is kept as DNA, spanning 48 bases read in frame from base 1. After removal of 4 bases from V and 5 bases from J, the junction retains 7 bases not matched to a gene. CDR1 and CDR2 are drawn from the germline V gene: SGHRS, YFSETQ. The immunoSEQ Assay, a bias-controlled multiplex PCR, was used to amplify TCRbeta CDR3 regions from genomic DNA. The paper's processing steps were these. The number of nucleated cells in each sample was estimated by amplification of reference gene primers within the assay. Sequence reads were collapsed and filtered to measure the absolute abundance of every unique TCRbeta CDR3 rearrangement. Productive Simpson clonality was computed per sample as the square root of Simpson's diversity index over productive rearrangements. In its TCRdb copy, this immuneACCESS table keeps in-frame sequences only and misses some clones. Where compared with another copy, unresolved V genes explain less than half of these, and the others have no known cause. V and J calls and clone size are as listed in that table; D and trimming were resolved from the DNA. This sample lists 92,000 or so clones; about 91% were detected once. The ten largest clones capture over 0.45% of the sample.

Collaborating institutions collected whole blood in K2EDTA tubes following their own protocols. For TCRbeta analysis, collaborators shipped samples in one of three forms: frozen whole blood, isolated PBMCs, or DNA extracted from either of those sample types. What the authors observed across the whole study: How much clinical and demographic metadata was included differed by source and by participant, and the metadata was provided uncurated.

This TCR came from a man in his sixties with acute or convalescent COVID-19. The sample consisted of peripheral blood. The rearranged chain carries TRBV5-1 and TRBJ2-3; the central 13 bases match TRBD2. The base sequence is TGCGCCAGCAGCATCTTACTAGCGGGGGGGAAAGATACGCAGTATTTT. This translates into CASSILLAGGKDTQYF.